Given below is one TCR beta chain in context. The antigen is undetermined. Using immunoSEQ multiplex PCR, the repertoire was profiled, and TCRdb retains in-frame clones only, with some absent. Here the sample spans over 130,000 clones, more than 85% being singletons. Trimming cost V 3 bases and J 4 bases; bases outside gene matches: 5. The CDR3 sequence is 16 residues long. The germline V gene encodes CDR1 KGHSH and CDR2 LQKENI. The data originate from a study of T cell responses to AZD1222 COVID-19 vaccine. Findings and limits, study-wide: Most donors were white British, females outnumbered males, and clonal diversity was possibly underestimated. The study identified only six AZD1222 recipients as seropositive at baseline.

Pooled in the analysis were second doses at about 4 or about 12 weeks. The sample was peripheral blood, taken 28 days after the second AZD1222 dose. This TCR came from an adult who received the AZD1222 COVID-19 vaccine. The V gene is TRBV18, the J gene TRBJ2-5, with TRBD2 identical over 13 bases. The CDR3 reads CASSPWTSGSGETQYF. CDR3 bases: TGTGCCAGCTCACCCTGGACTAGCGGGAGTGGAGAGACCCAGTACTTC.